Each of the 7 T cell receptor beta chains below was sequenced from the same sample in a study of blood T cells in healthy people across ages. A sample-barcoded 5' primer and a J-beta primer mix were used in a second PCR of about 7 to 12 cycles. TCRdb reprocessed the 5' RACE reads with MiXCR, giving one entry per CDR3 protein. The sample carries fewer than 800,000 distinct CDR3 sequences, approximately 29% recorded once. The sequencing sample was made of blood. These receptor sequences come from a woman aged 80 or older in good health.

V usage is TRBV7-2 and J usage is TRBJ2-2, with 8 bases lining up with TRBD2. Per the germline V gene, CDR1 is SGHTA and CDR2 is FQGNSA. V gave up 1 base and J gave up 4 bases; unmatched junction bases: 5. The CDR3 contains 16 residues. CDR3 DNA: TGTGCCAGCAGCTTAGTAGGCGGGGGGATCACCGGGGAGCTGTTTTTT. The encoded protein is CASSLVGGGITGELFF.

This clonotype occurred many times. The chain uses TRBV15 and TRBJ1-2, with TRBD1 as a possible D gene (6 bases). Germline V lookup: CDR1 LNHNV, CDR2 YYDKDF (reference sequence). With 0 bases removed from V and 3 bases from J, the gap between germline ends came to 20 bases. This CDR3 is built from 18 residues. DNA of the CDR3: TGTGCCACCAGCAGAGATATCCCGGGCCCCGAGGGGGACTATGGCTACACCTTC. Its translation: CATSRDIPGPEGDYGYTF.

This clonotype was observed at least ten times. This chain joins TRBV9 and TRBJ2-1; D is uncertain. The CDR3 loop spans 15 amino acids. The germline V gene encodes CDR1 SGDLS and CDR2 YYNGEE. The V end lost 0 bases, the J end lost 0 bases, and 7 bases lay between the germline ends. The CDR3 DNA follows: TGTGCCAGCAGCGTAGAAGCCACCTCCTACAATGAGCAGTTCTTC. This codes for CASSVEATSYNEQFF.

The chain employs TRBV5-1 and TRBJ2-2; D is perhaps TRBD2 (5 bases). Looked up from germline, CDR1 is SGHRS and CDR2 is YFSETQ. This CDR3 comprises 17 residues. V shed 4 bases and J shed 5 bases, with 21 bases lying between them. The CDR3 is CASSPPRAGLGTGELFF. CDR3 coding DNA: TGCGCCAGCAGCCCGCCCCGGGCGGGCTTAGGGACCGGGGAGCTGTTTTTT.

This clonotype was detected ten times or more. The gene calls are TRBV20-1 and TRBJ2-3, with D perhaps assigned TRBD1 or TRBD2 (5 bases each). V lost 1 base to trimming and J lost 6 bases, with 20 bases between them. The germline gives CDR1 DFQATT, CDR2 SNEGSKA (reference sequence). CDR3 length: 16 amino acids. The CDR3 reads CSARAGRDGFVDTQYF. The CDR3 DNA reads TGCAGTGCTAGAGCAGGCCGGGACGGATTCGTCGATACGCAGTATTTT.

This clonotype was seen at least ten times. This chain connects TRBV6-1 to TRBJ1-2, with D tentatively TRBD1 (6 bases). V shed 6 bases and J shed 6 bases, with 17 bases lying between them. Looked up from germline, CDR1 is MNHNS and CDR2 is SASEGT. The CDR3 is made up of 14 amino acids. CDR3 DNA: TGTGCCAGCAGGTTCCCAGGGACACGGGATGGCTACACCTTC. Translating it yields CASRFPGTRDGYTF.

This clonotype was detected many times. The chain recombines TRBV6-6 with TRBJ1-2; D may be TRBD1 (6 bases). CDR1 is MNHNY, CDR2 SVGAGI, per germline (reference sequence). CDR3 length: 14 residues. V was cut by 7 bases and J by 0 bases, with 12 bases left in between. This CDR3 reads CASTKQGANYGYTF. The CDR3, as DNA: TGTGCCAGCACCAAACAGGGAGCTAACTATGGCTACACCTTC.